Listed below are T cell receptor beta chains from one sample, sequenced in a study of blood T cell repertoires in COVID-19. TCRdb's table, derived via immunoSEQ multiplex PCR, lists solely in-frame clones and lacks some. Of over 70,000 clones listed, roughly 84% are singletons. The sequencing input was peripheral blood. The receptors come from a man aged 55-75 years with COVID-19, enrolled during active disease. Both conserved end residues are part of each CDR3. D genes are given only for firm matches. Where a row states a size, it is once, few, many or the class of an expanded clone; other rows omit it.

>TRBJ2-3|TRBV2|NA|NA
CASSLQGLESDTQYF
TGTGCCAGCAGCCTACAGGGTCTTGAATCAGATACGCAGTATTTT
>TRBJ2-1|TRBV18|NA|TRBD1
CASSPQAARQGAVGEQFF
TGTGCCAGCTCACCACAGGCAGCGCGACAGGGGGCTGTAGGTGAGCAGTTCTTC
>TRBJ1-3|TRBV5-1|NA|TRBD1
CASSADRGSGNTIYF
TGCGCCAGCAGCGCAGACAGGGGCTCTGGAAACACCATATATTTT
>TRBJ1-2|TRBV11-2|NA|TRBD1
CASSLEDRVYGYTF
TGTGCCAGCAGCTTAGAAGACAGGGTCTATGGCTACACCTTC
>TRBJ2-7|TRBV2|few|NA
CASRQLDNYEQYF
TGTGCCAGTCGACAGCTGGACAACTACGAGCAGTACTTC
>TRBJ2-2|TRBV3-1/TRBV3-2|NA|TRBD2
CASSKGLAGVGELFF
TGTGCCAGCAGCAAGGGACTAGCGGGGGTTGGGGAGCTGTTTTTT
>TRBJ1-5|TRBV3-1/TRBV3-2|NA|NA
CASSRDTSGQPQHF
TGTGCCAGCAGCCGAGACACCAGCGGGCAGCCCCAGCATTTT
>TRBJ2-5|TRBV7-7|NA|NA
CASSPEEGFETQYF
TGTGCCAGCAGCCCCGAGGAGGGGTTCGAGACCCAGTACTTC
>TRBJ1-5|TRBV18|once|NA
CASSLALADYSNQPQHF
TGTGCCAGCTCACTCGCTCTGGCAGACTATAGCAATCAGCCCCAGCATTTT
>TRBJ2-7|TRBV18|NA|TRBD2
CASSPPGLSSYEQYF
TGTGCCAGCTCACCACCGGGACTAAGCTCCTACGAGCAGTACTTC
>TRBJ1-2|TRBV5-4|few|TRBD1
CASSSPDRVSDGYTF
TGTGCCAGCAGCTCCCCGGACAGGGTGTCGGATGGCTACACCTTC
>TRBJ2-7|TRBV6-5|NA|TRBD1
CASSYDGTGVHEQYF
TGTGCCAGCAGTTACGATGGGACAGGGGTACACGAGCAGTACTTC
>TRBJ2-3|TRBV7-6|NA|TRBD1
CASRQMGQASDTQYF
TGTGCCAGCAGGCAAATGGGACAGGCCTCAGATACGCAGTATTTT
>TRBJ1-2|TRBV2|NA|NA
CASRETQIDGYTF
TGTGCCAGCAGAGAAACACAGATTGATGGCTACACCTTC
>TRBJ2-3|TRBV10-3|NA|TRBD2
CAITSGSTDTQYF
TGTGCCATCACTAGCGGGAGCACAGATACGCAGTATTTT
>TRBJ1-1|TRBV19|once|TRBD1
CASSPQGAGEAFF
TGTGCCAGTAGTCCACAGGGGGCCGGAGAAGCTTTCTTT
>TRBJ2-5|TRBV24-1|NA|NA
CATSDLGSAQETQYF
TGTGCCACCAGTGATTTGGGTAGTGCTCAAGAGACCCAGTACTTC
>TRBJ1-2|TRBV28|NA|NA
CASSLRVRGYTF
TGTGCCAGCAGTTTACGCGTGCGAGGCTACACCTTC
>TRBJ1-4|TRBV30|NA|NA
CAWMDGATNEKLFF
TGTGCCTGGATGGACGGGGCAACTAATGAAAAACTGTTTTTT
>TRBJ1-2|TRBV9|NA|TRBD1
CASSLTGTGGYGYTF
TGTGCCAGCAGCTTAACCGGGACAGGGGGCTATGGCTACACCTTC
>TRBJ2-3|TRBV5-1|NA|TRBD2
CASSRGSGGGDTQYF
TGCGCCAGCAGTAGGGGTAGCGGGGGCGGGGATACGCAGTATTTT
>TRBJ1-1|TRBV5-4|few|TRBD1
CASSPRQGATTEAFF
TGTGCCAGCAGCCCTAGACAGGGGGCTACGACTGAAGCTTTCTTT
>TRBJ1-4|TRBV30|NA|NA
CAWRVAPTNEKLFF
TGTGCCTGGAGGGTGGCACCAACTAATGAAAAACTGTTTTTT